The 25 T cell receptor beta chains reported below all come from one sample, sequenced in a study of a mutant IDH1 vaccine in newly diagnosed glioma. Which antigens these TCRs recognize remains unknown. The time point was: week 35, safety follow-up. With topical imiquimod, each dose of the vaccine consisted of 300 ug of mutant IDH1 20-mer peptide. Libraries were prepared by immunoSEQ multiplex PCR; TCRdb keeps only in-frame clonotypes and omits some of them. The sample records tens of thousands of clones, around 80% being singletons. Sequencing was performed on PBMCs, taken from a glioma patient whose treatment included an IDH1 peptide vaccine. The source of these receptors is a middle-aged man with glioma.

Note on this clone: At one boundary the junction diverges from the germline segment, which might be a read error. The V call is TRBV15, the J call TRBJ1-2; 7 nucleotides agree with TRBD1. CDR1 LNHNV and CDR2 YYDKDF come from the germline V gene (reference sequence). CDR3 length: 15 amino acids. CDR3 DNA sequence: TGTGCCACCAGCAGAGATAATTCGGGACAGCCCCCGTCAGCCTTC. This codes for CATSRDNSGQPPSAF.

In its sample, this clone was seen once. The chain carries TRBV6-1 and TRBJ2-1, with D unclear. CDR3 length: 15 residues. CDR1 is MNHNS and CDR2 is SASEGT in the germline V gene. The V and J ends lost 1 base and 0 bases respectively, with 7 bases between them. The CDR3 DNA sequence: TGTGCCAGCAGTGAAGATTACAGCTCCTACAATGAGCAGTTCTTC. Translated, it gives CASSEDYSSYNEQFF.

The CDR3 spells CASSPTSTGELFF. CDR3 nucleotide sequence: TGCGCCAGCAGCCCAACTAGCACCGGGGAGCTGTTTTTT. This rearrangement joins TRBV10-2 to TRBJ2-2; D perhaps matches TRBD2 (5 bases). The germline CDR1 and CDR2 sequences are WSHSY and SAAADI. Between the trimmed V and J ends, which lost 6 bases and 4 bases, there was a span of 9 bases. This CDR3 contains 13 residues.

The chain has TRBV11-3 and TRBJ2-3; D gene unclear. Germline CDR1 SGHNT, CDR2 YENEEA. CDR3 size: 13 residues. Between the trimmed V and J ends, which lost 1 base and 6 bases, there was a span of 8 bases. The CDR3 nucleotides are TGTGCCAGCAGCTTAGGACTGAGGGATACGCAGTATTTT. Translating gives CASSLGLRDTQYF. Complete variable domain (other parts from reference TRBV11-3 and TRBJ2-3): EAGVVQSPRYKIIEKKQPVAFWCNPISGHNTLYWYLQNLGQGPELLIRYENEEAVDDSQLPKDRFSAERLKGVDSTLKIQPAELGDSAVYLCASSLGLRDTQYFGPGTRLTVL.

This clone came up a few times. The V call is TRBV28, the J call TRBJ2-3; maybe TRBD2 (6 bases). The CDR3 contains 12 residues. Germline V CDR1 and CDR2: MDHEN, SYDVKM. The V end lost 4 bases, the J end lost 5 bases, and 7 bases lay between the germline ends. This CDR3 is CASSSGRDTQYF. The CDR3 nucleotides read TGTGCCAGCAGTTCCGGGAGAGATACGCAGTATTTT. Using reference TRBV28 and TRBJ2-3 for the parts outside the CDR3, the full variable domain is DVKVTQSSRYLVKRTGEKVFLECVQDMDHENMFWYRQDPGLGLRLIYFSYDVKMKEKGDIPEGYSVSREKKERFSLILESASTNQTSMYLCASSSGRDTQYFGPGTRLTVL.

CDR3 protein: CASSTSDRGETPLHF. For the CDR3, the DNA is TGTGCCAGTAGTACCTCGGACAGGGGGGAGACACCCCTCCACTTT. The chain has TRBV19 and TRBJ1-6; TRBD1 agrees at 10 bases. V shed 4 bases, J shed 11 bases, and the junction held 8 bases outside the gene matches. The CDR3 length is 15 residues. CDR1 is LNHDA, CDR2 SQIVND, per germline (reference sequence).

CDR3 protein: CASVASRSPGANVLTF. CDR3 coding DNA: TGTGCCAGCGTCGCCTCAAGGTCTCCGGGGGCCAACGTCCTGACTTTC. This chain links TRBV7-9 with TRBJ2-6, with D hard to call. Looked up from germline, CDR1 is SEHNR and CDR2 is FQNEAQ (reference sequence). This CDR3 comprises 16 residues. Deletions cut 8 bases from V and 4 bases from J, with 18 bases between. Using reference TRBV7-9 and TRBJ2-6 for the parts outside the CDR3, the full variable domain is DTGVSQNPRHKITKRGQNVTFRCDPISEHNRLYWYRQTLGQGPEFLTYFQNEAQLEKSRLLSDRFSAERPKGSFSTLEIQRTEQGDSAMYLCASVASRSPGANVLTFGAGSRLTVL.

The rearrangement links TRBV6-5 to TRBJ1-2; D gene unclear. The V end lost 2 bases, the J end lost 4 bases, and 8 bases lay between the germline ends. Germline V gene lookup returns CDR1 MNHEY and CDR2 SVGAGI. This CDR3 comprises 13 residues. CDR3 sequence: CASSYARGYGYTF. In DNA form, the CDR3 reads TGTGCCAGCAGTTACGCCCGGGGCTATGGCTACACCTTC.

V usage is TRBV29-1 and J usage is TRBJ2-7; possibly TRBD1 for D (6 bases). The V and J ends lost 8 bases and 2 bases respectively, with 22 bases between them. Germline CDR1 is SQVTM and CDR2 is ANQGSEA. The CDR3 has 15 residues. The CDR3 reads CSPERGRGKTYEQYF. The CDR3 bases are TGCAGCCCCGAGAGGGGCAGGGGAAAAACCTACGAGCAGTACTTC.

The chain carries TRBV6-1 and TRBJ1-1; D is undetermined. Looked up from germline, CDR1 is MNHNS and CDR2 is SASEGT. Trimming stripped 6 bases from V and 3 bases from J, with 11 bases between. This CDR3 comprises 13 residues. CDR3 bases: TGTGCCAGCAGCTATCGGGAGGACACTGAAGCTTTCTTT. Amino acids: CASSYREDTEAFF.

The chain couples TRBV7-9 to TRBJ2-7, with D perhaps matching TRBD2 (5 bases). CDR1 and CDR2 from the germline V gene are SEHNR and FQNEAQ (reference sequence). This CDR3 comprises 11 residues. With 5 bases removed from V and 7 bases from J, the gap between germline ends came to 9 bases. The CDR3 coding sequence is TGTGCCAGCAGCGAAGGCGGGGAGCAGTACTTC. Translating it yields CASSEGGEQYF.

In this sample, this clone turned up a few times. The chain recombines TRBV19 with TRBJ1-3, with D uncertain. Germline lookup yields CDR1 LNHDA and CDR2 SQIVND (reference sequence). CDR3 length equals 14 residues. The ends were cut back, 4 bases at V and 0 bases at J, with 7 bases in the middle. The CDR3 DNA reads TGTGCCAGTAGTACCCAGATCTCTGGAAACACCATATATTTT. It codes for CASSTQISGNTIYF. The variable domain in full, completed from reference TRBV19 and TRBJ1-3, reads DGGITQSPKYLFRKEGQNVTLSCEQNLNHDAMYWYRQDPGQGLRLIYYSQIVNDFQKGDIAEGYSVSREKKESFPLTVTSAQKNPTAFYLCASSTQISGNTIYFGEGSWLTVV.

The rearrangement uses TRBV13 and TRBJ2-6, with D possibly called TRBD1 or TRBD2 (5 bases each). With 4 bases removed from V and 0 bases from J, the gap between germline ends came to 13 bases. The CDR3 sequence is 17 residues long. Germline V gives CDR1 PRHDT, CDR2 FYEKMQ (reference sequence). The CDR3 spells CASSSEGSSSGANVLTF. The CDR3 DNA reads as TGTGCCAGCAGCTCCGAGGGGTCTAGCTCTGGGGCCAACGTCCTGACTTTC.

This clone was seen a handful of times. The chain employs TRBV5-1 and TRBJ2-3; D might be TRBD1 (6 bases). Trimming left V 1 base short and J 0 bases short, with 12 bases between. From germline, CDR1 is SGHRS and CDR2 YFSETQ. This CDR3 has 16 amino acids. The CDR3 reads CASSLSPGTSTDTQYF. CDR3 bases: TGCGCCAGCAGCTTGAGTCCCGGGACAAGCACAGATACGCAGTATTTT.

The chain has TRBV6-6 and TRBJ2-2, with 9 bases aligning to TRBD2. Trimming cost V 2 bases and J 6 bases; bases outside gene matches: 7. In germline, CDR1 is MNHNY, CDR2 SVGAGI (reference sequence). The CDR3 sequence is 16 residues long. CDR3 in DNA: TGTGCCAGCAGTTACCCTAGTGCGGGAGGGTCCGGGGAGCTGTTTTTT. It encodes CASSYPSAGGSGELFF.

In its sample, this clone was seen once. This chain links TRBV5-1 with TRBJ1-1; D uncertain. Looked up from germline, CDR1 is SGHRS and CDR2 is YFSETQ. V gave up 0 bases and J gave up 0 bases, with 3 bases separating them. The CDR3 has 13 residues. CDR3 sequence: CASSLELNTEAFF. The CDR3 nucleotides read TGCGCCAGCAGCTTGGAACTGAACACTGAAGCTTTCTTT.

CDR3 residues: CASSTGPGELFF. CDR3 coding DNA: TGTGCCAGCAGCACCGGCCCCGGGGAGCTGTTTTTT. The genes are TRBV11-3 and TRBJ2-2; D is ambiguous. V was pared by 5 bases and J by 6 bases, with 7 bases between. This CDR3 is 12 amino acids long. From germline, CDR1 is SGHNT and CDR2 YENEEA.

This clone appeared once. The rearrangement joins TRBV19 to TRBJ2-5; possible D gene TRBD1, 6 bases. CDR3 length equals 15 residues. Trimming left V 1 base short and J 2 bases short, with 11 bases between. Germline-derived CDR1 and CDR2 are LNHDA and SQIVND (reference sequence). This chain's CDR3 is CASSIAWGLQETQYF. The CDR3 DNA sequence: TGTGCCAGTAGTATAGCATGGGGGCTGCAAGAGACCCAGTACTTC.

This chain connects TRBV5-6 to TRBJ2-7; 7 positions agree with TRBD1. The CDR3 length is 15 residues. Germline loops: CDR1 SGHDT, CDR2 YYEEEE. Trimming at V came to 4 bases and at J to 2 bases, leaving 9 bases not matched to a gene. DNA for the CDR3: TGTGCCAGCAGCGCAGGGGGACAGACAACCTACGAGCAGTACTTC. Translating gives CASSAGGQTTYEQYF.

The chain has TRBV27 and TRBJ1-5; tentative D call: TRBD1 (5 bases). Germline CDR1 reads MNHEY; CDR2 reads SMNVEV (reference sequence). This CDR3 comprises 15 residues. Trimming took 5 bases from V and 0 from J, leaving 11 bases between them. Written as DNA, the CDR3 is TGTGCCAGCAGTCCCCGGGACCTTAGCAATCAGCCCCAGCATTTT. This sequence encodes CASSPRDLSNQPQHF.

This clone was seen only a few times. The chain links TRBV5-1 to TRBJ1-4, with a tentative D call TRBD1 (5 bases). The CDR3 covers 15 residues. Looked up from germline, CDR1 is SGHRS and CDR2 is YFSETQ. V lost 5 bases to trimming and J lost 3 bases, with 14 bases between them. The CDR3 bases are TGCGCCAGCAGACCGAGCGGGGGGGCTAATGAAAAACTGTTTTTT. It translates to CASRPSGGANEKLFF.

This sequence joins TRBV18 and TRBJ1-1, with 8 bases lining up with TRBD1. The germline V gene has CDR1 KGHSH and CDR2 LQKENI. The CDR3 has 15 residues. Trimming took 3 bases from V and 0 from J; bases not matched to a gene: 3. CDR3 amino acids: CASSPTGQVNTEAFF. The CDR3 coding sequence is TGTGCCAGCTCACCCACGGGACAGGTGAACACTGAAGCTTTCTTT. Full variable domain (missing parts from reference TRBV18 and TRBJ1-1): NAGVMQNPRHLVRRRGQEARLRCSPMKGHSHVYWYRQLPEEGLKFMVYLQKENIIDESGMPKERFSAEFPKEGPSILRIQQVVRGDSAAYFCASSPTGQVNTEAFFGQGTRLTVV.

CDR3 amino acids: CASSLRGDTEAFF. The CDR3 region has the DNA TGTGCCAGCAGCCTAAGGGGGGACACTGAAGCTTTCTTT. The chain links TRBV13 to TRBJ1-1, with D possibly TRBD1 on 6 matching bases. The V end lost 5 bases, the J end lost 3 bases, and 10 bases lay between the germline ends. The CDR3 loop spans 13 amino acids. Per germline, CDR1 PRHDT and CDR2 FYEKMQ (reference sequence).

The chain combines TRBV18 with TRBJ1-2; tentatively, D is TRBD1 (6 bases). CDR1 and CDR2 from the germline V gene are KGHSH and LQKENI. Trimming removed 2 bases from V and 8 bases from J, with 9 bases in between. CDR3 length equals 12 residues. CDR3 loop: CASSPAGDGYTF. In DNA form, the CDR3 reads TGTGCCAGCTCACCAGCAGGGGACGGCTACACCTTC.

V is TRBV7-2 and J is TRBJ2-5; D might be TRBD1 (6 bases). This CDR3 is 14 amino acids long. Trimming took 5 bases from V and 1 from J, leaving 11 bases between them. Germline lookup yields CDR1 SGHTA and CDR2 FQGNSA. CDR3 sequence reads: CASSPGQIQETQYF. DNA of the CDR3: TGTGCCAGCAGCCCTGGACAGATCCAAGAGACCCAGTACTTC.